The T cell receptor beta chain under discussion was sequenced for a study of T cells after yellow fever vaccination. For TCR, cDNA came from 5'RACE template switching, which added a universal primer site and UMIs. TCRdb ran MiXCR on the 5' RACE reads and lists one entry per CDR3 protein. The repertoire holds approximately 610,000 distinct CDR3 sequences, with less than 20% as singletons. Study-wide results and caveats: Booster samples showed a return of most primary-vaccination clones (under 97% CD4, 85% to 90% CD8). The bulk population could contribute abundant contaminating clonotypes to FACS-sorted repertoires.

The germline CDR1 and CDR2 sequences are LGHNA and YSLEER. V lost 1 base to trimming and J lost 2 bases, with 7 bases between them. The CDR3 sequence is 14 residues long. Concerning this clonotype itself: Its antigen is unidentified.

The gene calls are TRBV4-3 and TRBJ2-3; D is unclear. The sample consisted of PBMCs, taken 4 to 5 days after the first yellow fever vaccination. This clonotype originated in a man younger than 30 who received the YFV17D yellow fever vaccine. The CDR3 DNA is TGCGCCAGCAGCCAAGCTGACCACACAGATACGCAGTATTTT. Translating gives CASSQADHTDTQYF.